Listed here are 3 T cell receptor beta chains from one sample, sequenced in a study of OX40 agonist ivuxolimab in advanced cancers. Receptor amplification or capture employed the immunoSEQ multiplex PCR assay. TCRdb took over this immuneACCESS table, retaining in-frame rearrangements with V and J assigned. Such tables are incomplete; in checked studies, under half of the missing clones stem from an unresolved V gene, and the remainder is unexplained. Counted in this sample were some 100,000 clones; roughly 90% of them appeared once. Jointly, the top ten make up roughly 0.8% of the sample. Sample: CD4+ or CD8+ T cells sorted from blood, taken in a trial of the OX40 agonist ivuxolimab. The origin of the receptors is an adult with an advanced solid tumor such as melanoma, head and neck, liver or kidney cancer.

V and J are TRBV7-9 and TRBJ1-4; D not resolved. With 1 base removed from V and 8 bases from J, the gap between germline ends came to 14 bases. The CDR3 extends over 15 amino acids. Germline CDR1 reads SEHNR; CDR2 reads FQNEAQ (reference sequence). CDR3 sequence: CASSLVPIGEEKLFF. The CDR3 DNA follows: TGTGCCAGCAGCTTAGTGCCAATCGGAGAAGAAAAACTGTTTTTT. The variable domain in full, with the rest retrieved from reference TRBV7-9 and TRBJ1-4, is DTGVSQNPRHKITKRGQNVTFRCDPISEHNRLYWYRQTLGQGPEFLTYFQNEAQLEKSRLLSDRFSAERPKGSFSTLEIQRTEQGDSAMYLCASSLVPIGEEKLFFGSGTQLSVL.

This sequence joins TRBV10-1 and TRBJ1-2; D is uncertain. Trimming stripped 0 bases from V and 3 bases from J, with 5 bases between. The germline gives CDR1 WNHNN, CDR2 SYGVQD (reference sequence). The CDR3 runs 13 residues. The CDR3 nucleotides read TGCGCCAGCAGTGAGTCAGGGTACTATGGCTACACCTTC. Translation: CASSESGYYGYTF.

The chain has TRBV7-9 and TRBJ2-7; D unclear. V dropped 2 bases and J dropped 5 bases, with 10 bases sitting between them. Germline CDR1 reads SEHNR; CDR2 reads FQNEAQ (reference sequence). CDR3 length: 13 residues. Here the CDR3 reads CASSLTEGDEQYF. The CDR3 nucleotides are TGTGCCAGCAGCTTAACAGAAGGAGACGAGCAGTACTTC.